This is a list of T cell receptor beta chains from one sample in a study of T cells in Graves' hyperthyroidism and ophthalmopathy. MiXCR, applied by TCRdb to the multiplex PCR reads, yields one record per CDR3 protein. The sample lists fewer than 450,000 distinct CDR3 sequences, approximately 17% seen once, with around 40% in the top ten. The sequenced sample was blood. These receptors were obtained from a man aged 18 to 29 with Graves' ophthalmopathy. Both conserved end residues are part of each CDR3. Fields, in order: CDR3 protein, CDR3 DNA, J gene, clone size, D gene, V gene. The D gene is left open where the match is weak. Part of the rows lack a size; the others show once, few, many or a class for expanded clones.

CASSLTSSDNEQFF	TGTGCCAGCAGCTTAACAAGCAGTGACAATGAGCAGTTCTTC	TRBJ2-1	many	.	TRBV7-3
CASSQDPDTGKLFF	TGTGCCAGCAGCCAAGATCCCGACACAGGAAAACTGTTTTTT	TRBJ1-4	.	.	TRBV3-1
CASSRGGTVPLHF	TGTGCCAGCAGCCGTGGGGGGACAGTACCCCTCCACTTT	TRBJ1-6	many	TRBD1	TRBV3-1
CASSQTGFTEAFF	TGTGCCAGCAGCCAGACAGGGTTCACTGAAGCTTTCTTT	TRBJ1-1	many	TRBD1	TRBV3-1
CAITSAGDISYNEQFF	TGTGCCATCACCTCGGCGGGGGACATCTCCTACAATGAGCAGTTCTTC	TRBJ2-1	once	.	TRBV10-3
CASSHRKGLASDEQFF	TGTGCCAGCAGTCACAGGAAGGGGCTGGCGAGCGATGAGCAGTTCTTC	TRBJ2-1	.	.	TRBV7-9
CASSPGGIIRNEQFF	TGTGCCAGCAGCCCAGGAGGCATAATCCGCAATGAGCAGTTCTTC	TRBJ2-1	few	.	TRBV6-1
CSVRTGSNQPQHF	TGCAGCGTTAGGACAGGGAGCAATCAGCCCCAGCATTTT	TRBJ1-5	.	TRBD1	TRBV29-1
CASTPPTGYGYTF	TGTGCCAGCACCCCGCCGACAGGCTATGGCTACACCTTC	TRBJ1-2	many	.	TRBV6-1
CAAAAGPINQPQHF	TGTGCCGCAGCTGCGGGGCCGATCAATCAGCCCCAGCATTTT	TRBJ1-5	.	.	TRBV28
CASREQGRYEQYF	TGTGCCAGCCGGGAACAGGGTCGCTACGAGCAGTACTTC	TRBJ2-7	many	.	TRBV3-1
CASSLGEGNYGYTF	TGTGCCAGCAGCTTGGGTGAGGGAAATTATGGCTACACCTTC	TRBJ1-2	few	.	TRBV5-4
CASSQMSTGELFF	TGTGCCAGCAGCCAAATGTCCACCGGGGAGCTGTTTTTT	TRBJ2-2	many	.	TRBV3-1
CASSLNVGESNTEAFF	TGCGCCAGCAGCTTGAACGTAGGGGAGTCTAACACTGAAGCTTTCTTT	TRBJ1-1	many	.	TRBV5-1
CSAAHRGSYGYTF	TGCAGTGCCGCTCACAGGGGGTCCTATGGCTACACCTTC	TRBJ1-2	many	TRBD1	TRBV20-1
CASSPRGQGDEQYF	TGTGCCAGCAGCCCCAGGGGACAGGGTGACGAGCAGTACTTC	TRBJ2-7	.	TRBD1	TRBV9
CASSPTWEGDTQYF	TGTGCCAGCAGCCCGACCTGGGAGGGAGATACGCAGTATTTT	TRBJ2-3	many	TRBD2	TRBV11-1
CASSLGTTMTYEQYF	TGTGCCAGCAGCTTGGGCACTACTATGACCTACGAGCAGTACTTC	TRBJ2-7	.	.	TRBV5-8
CASRKDRNSYEQYF	TGTGCCAGCCGAAAGGACAGGAACTCCTACGAGCAGTACTTC	TRBJ2-7	many	TRBD1	TRBV7-8
CASNLGGTYGYTF	TGTGCCAGTAATCTCGGGGGGACCTATGGCTACACCTTC	TRBJ1-2	few	.	TRBV19
CASEDRGYYGYTF	TGTGCCAGCGAGGACAGGGGCTACTATGGCTACACCTTC	TRBJ1-2	many	TRBD1	TRBV2
CASSARGANTEAFF	TGTGCCAGTAGCGCAAGGGGGGCGAACACTGAAGCTTTCTTT	TRBJ1-1	few	.	TRBV19
CASSARLERQRTYEQYF	TGTGCCAGCAGTGCACGACTAGAGAGGCAGCGTACCTACGAGCAGTACTTC	TRBJ2-7	many	.	TRBV27
CASSQGQQANTQYF	TGTGCCAGCAGCCAAGGGCAACAGGCTAATACGCAGTATTTT	TRBJ2-3	many	.	TRBV3-1
CASSAHRDRANYGYTF	TGTGCCAGCAGCGCCCACCGGGACAGGGCTAACTATGGCTACACCTTC	TRBJ1-2	.	TRBD1	TRBV2
CASGSGAAGGPEAFF	TGTGCCAGCGGATCCGGGGCCGCAGGGGGCCCTGAAGCTTTCTTT	TRBJ1-1	many	TRBD1	TRBV28
CASSLKSGGRNTQYF	TGTGCCAGCAGCCTGAAGAGCGGGGGGCGGAATACGCAGTATTTT	TRBJ2-3	.	TRBD2	TRBV7-3